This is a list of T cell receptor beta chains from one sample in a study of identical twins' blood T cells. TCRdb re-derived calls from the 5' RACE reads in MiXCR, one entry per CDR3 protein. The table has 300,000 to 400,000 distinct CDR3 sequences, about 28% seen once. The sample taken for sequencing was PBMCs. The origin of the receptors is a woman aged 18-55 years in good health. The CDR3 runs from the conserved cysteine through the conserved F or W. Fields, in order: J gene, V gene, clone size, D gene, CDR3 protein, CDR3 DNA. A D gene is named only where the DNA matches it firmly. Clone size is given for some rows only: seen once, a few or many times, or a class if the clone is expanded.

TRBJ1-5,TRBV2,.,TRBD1,CASSGTGGNQPQHF,TGTGCCAGCAGCGGGACAGGGGGCAATCAGCCCCAGCATTTT
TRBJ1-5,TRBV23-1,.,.,CASSQSYSRSNQPQHF,TGCGCCAGCAGTCAATCGTACAGCCGTAGCAATCAGCCCCAGCATTTT
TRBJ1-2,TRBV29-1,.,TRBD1,CSVEDPRDRKTKLYGYTF,TGCAGCGTTGAAGATCCTCGGGACAGGAAAACGAAATTATATGGCTACACCTTC
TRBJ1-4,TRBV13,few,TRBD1,CASSLGQSGEKLFF,TGTGCCAGCAGCTTGGGACAGTCGGGTGAAAAACTGTTTTTT
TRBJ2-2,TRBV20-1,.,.,CSATDFTVELFF,TGCAGTGCTACAGACTTCACCGTGGAGCTGTTTTTT
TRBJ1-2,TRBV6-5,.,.,CASSYLGRYGYTF,TGTGCCAGCAGTTACCTGGGGAGGTATGGCTACACCTTC
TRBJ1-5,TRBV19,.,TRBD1,CASSQTGTFGAQHF,TGTGCCAGTAGCCAGACAGGGACCTTCGGCGCCCAGCATTTT
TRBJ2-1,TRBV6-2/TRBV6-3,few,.,CASSTGTRQFF,TGTGCCAGCAGTACGGGGACAAGGCAGTTCTTC
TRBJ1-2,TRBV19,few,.,CATSLRGGYLYGYTF,TGTGCCACCTCGTTGCGGGGTGGGTACCTCTATGGCTACACCTTC
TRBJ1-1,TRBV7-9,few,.,CASSFGIEAFF,TGTGCCAGCAGCTTCGGTATTGAAGCTTTCTTT
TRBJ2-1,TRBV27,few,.,CASSFSDSSSYNEQFF,TGTGCCAGCAGTTTCTCGGACAGCAGCTCCTACAATGAGCAGTTCTTC
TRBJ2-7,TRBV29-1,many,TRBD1,CSARTGGHEQYF,TGCAGCGCCAGGACAGGGGGCCACGAGCAGTACTTC
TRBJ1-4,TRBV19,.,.,CASRIQPGHEKLFF,TGTGCCAGTAGGATTCAACCGGGACACGAAAAACTGTTTTTT
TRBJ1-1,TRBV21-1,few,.,CASSKERNRQTLNTEAFF,TGTGCCAGCAGCAAAGAAAGAAACCGACAGACATTGAACACTGAAGCTTTCTTT
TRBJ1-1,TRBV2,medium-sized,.,CASKGHATEAFF,TGTGCCAGCAAGGGCCATGCCACTGAAGCTTTCTTT
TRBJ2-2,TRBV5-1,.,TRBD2,CASSETSRNTGELFF,TGCGCCAGCAGCGAGACTAGCAGAAACACCGGGGAGCTGTTTTTT
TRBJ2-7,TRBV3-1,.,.,CASSLMGGSGEQYF,TGTGCCAGCAGCCTAATGGGGGGATCGGGCGAGCAGTACTTC
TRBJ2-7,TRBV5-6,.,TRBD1,CASSRDRIYEQYF,TGTGCCAGCAGCCGGGACAGGATCTACGAGCAGTACTTC